These 13 T cell receptor beta chains were all obtained from the same sample, sequenced in a study of cytomegalovirus exposure and HLA in healthy donors. Primers included in the PCR were 60 Vbeta and 13 Jbeta primers. Produced via immunoSEQ multiplex PCR; TCRdb's table is partial and in-frame only. Among about 150,000 clones, around 9.6% were seen once, and the ten largest hold around 1.9%. Sequencing was done on a sample of PBMCs. The receptors derive from a male donor in good health and CMV-seronegative.

This clone was detected a few times. The rearrangement uses TRBV6-5 and TRBJ1-6; tentatively, D is TRBD1 (6 bases). Trimming took 3 bases from V and 8 from J, leaving 17 bases between them. Germline assignment: CDR1 MNHEY and CDR2 SVGAGI. This CDR3 comprises 16 residues. The CDR3 DNA follows: TGTGCCAGCAGTTATCAGCAGGGGAAAGGTCATTCACCCCTCCACTTT. This codes for CASSYQQGKGHSPLHF.

This chain uses TRBV2 with TRBJ1-4; TRBD1 matches at 9 bases. V gave up 6 bases and J gave up 7 bases; unmatched junction bases: 6. The CDR3 spans 14 residues. Germline V gene lookup returns CDR1 SNHLY and CDR2 FYNNEI. CDR3 region: CASSRTGAIEKLFF. In DNA, the CDR3 is TGTGCCAGCAGCCGGACAGGGGCGATTGAAAAACTGTTTTTT.

This clone was seen only a few times. This chain connects TRBV19 to TRBJ2-2; the D gene is possibly TRBD1 (6 bases). The CDR3 is made up of 13 amino acids. The ends were cut back, 4 bases at V and 8 bases at J, with 11 bases in the middle. CDR1 and CDR2 from the germline V gene are LNHDA and SQIVND (reference sequence). CDR3 in amino acids: CASSSLRGGELFF. As DNA, the CDR3 is TGTGCCAGTAGTAGCCTCAGGGGAGGGGAGCTGTTTTTT.

This chain joins TRBV4-3 and TRBJ1-2; D perhaps matches TRBD1 (6 bases). The V and J ends lost 4 bases and 4 bases respectively, with 16 bases between them. Germline lookup yields CDR1 LGHNA and CDR2 YSLEER. This CDR3 contains 15 residues. CDR3 loop: CASSREGGTGYGYTF. The CDR3 DNA sequence: TGCGCCAGCAGCCGGGAGGGGGGAACCGGCTATGGCTACACCTTC.

This clone was found a few times. The chain employs TRBV27 and TRBJ2-1; possible D gene TRBD1, 6 bases. CDR1 is MNHEY, CDR2 SMNVEV, per germline (reference sequence). V dropped 6 bases and J dropped 6 bases, with 12 bases sitting between them. CDR3 size: 13 residues. The CDR3 coding sequence is TGTGCCAGCAGGGACAGTATGTCCAATGAGCAGTTCTTC. Protein: CASRDSMSNEQFF.

The V call is TRBV4-3, the J call TRBJ1-2; 9 positions agree with TRBD1. The CDR3 has 17 amino acids. V gave up 0 bases and J gave up 4 bases; unmatched junction bases: 9. Germline V gene lookup returns CDR1 LGHNA and CDR2 YSLEER. The CDR3 sequence is CASSQDQGQGLFYGYTF. The CDR3 nucleotides read TGCGCCAGCAGCCAAGATCAGGGACAGGGTCTGTTCTATGGCTACACCTTC.

The chain combines TRBV28 with TRBJ1-1; no definite D call. The CDR3 is 14 amino acids. Trimming pared 3 bases from V and 1 base from J, leaving 9 bases between. From germline, CDR1 is MDHEN and CDR2 SYDVKM. CDR3 DNA sequence: TGTGCCAGCAGTTTCCACCGGGGGAACACTGAAGCTTTCTTT. Its translation: CASSFHRGNTEAFF.

This chain links TRBV6-6 with TRBJ1-2; D ambiguous. Trimming shortened V by 7 bases and J by 5 bases, and 11 bases separated the two germline ends. Germline CDR1 reads MNHNY; CDR2 reads SVGAGI (reference sequence). The length of the CDR3 is 12 residues. CDR3 protein: CASNPTSYGYTF. The CDR3 DNA reads TGTGCCAGCAACCCTACCTCGTATGGCTACACCTTC.

This clone has just a few counts. The CDR3 DNA reads as TGCGCCAGCAGCTTGGATTGGGCCCCTGGCGGCTACACCTTC. Translated: CASSLDWAPGGYTF. The chain joins TRBV5-1 to TRBJ1-2; no reliable D call. CDR1 and CDR2 from the germline V gene are SGHRS and YFSETQ. V was trimmed by 0 bases and J by 8 bases, leaving 14 bases between them. There are 14 residues in the CDR3.

This clone was detected only a few times. The chain is built from TRBV30 and TRBJ1-5; D is perhaps TRBD1 (5 bases). Per the germline V gene, CDR1 is GTSNPN and CDR2 is SVGIG (reference sequence). This CDR3 is built from 12 residues. The V end was cut by 4 bases, the J end by 6 bases, with 10 bases between. CDR3 amino acids: CAWKQRGQPQHF. The DNA of the CDR3 is TGTGCCTGGAAACAAAGGGGTCAGCCCCAGCATTTT.

There are a few counts of this clone. The chain joins TRBV18 to TRBJ1-1, with D tentatively TRBD1 (6 bases). Germline V gene lookup returns CDR1 KGHSH and CDR2 LQKENI. V lost 3 bases to trimming and J lost 1 base, with 12 bases between them. The CDR3 runs to 15 residues. Here the CDR3 reads CASSPNEQGNTEAFF. The CDR3 DNA follows: TGTGCCAGCTCACCTAACGAACAGGGGAACACTGAAGCTTTCTTT.

This clone was seen a handful of times. The chain carries TRBV27 and TRBJ2-5; D gene unclear. With 1 base removed from V and 4 bases from J, the gap between germline ends came to 13 bases. Germline CDR1 reads MNHEY; CDR2 reads SMNVEV (reference sequence). This CDR3 contains 15 residues. The CDR3 DNA reads as TGTGCCAGCAGTTTATTTAAGCAGGTTGGAGAGACCCAGTACTTC. Its translation: CASSLFKQVGETQYF.

Details on this clone: The sample has other DNA sequences that encode this CDR3 too. This rearrangement joins TRBV6-4 to TRBJ2-3; 9 nucleotides match TRBD2. This CDR3 is 15 amino acids long. Germline V CDR1 and CDR2: MRHNA, SNTAGT. Trimming at V came to 2 bases and at J to 4 bases, leaving 4 bases not matched to a gene. The CDR3 spells CASSDGAGGPDTQYF. CDR3 nucleotide sequence: TGTGCCAGCAGTGACGGGGCGGGAGGGCCAGATACGCAGTATTTT.